Described below is a single TCR beta chain sequence and its context. This sample is part of a study of Ad26.COV2.S vaccination and SARS-CoV-2 variants. Treatment given: around 19 received Ad26.COV2.S at low or high dose, single or two shots; 5 received placebo; per-sample allocation not given. The samples were gathered on day 63 after the first injection of vaccine or placebo. Donation came from an adult in Boston who was aged 18-55 years. Its platform was an Ad26 vector, and its expressed antigen was Wuhan-strain SARS-CoV-2 spike. Libraries were prepared by immunoSEQ multiplex PCR; TCRdb keeps only in-frame clonotypes and omits some of them. The repertoire holds roughly 410,000 clones, with 83% as singletons. Germline V gene sequence: CDR1 DFQATT, CDR2 SNEGSKA (reference sequence). This CDR3 has 14 amino acids. The germline V and J ends were trimmed by 3 bases and 3 bases, with 9 bases remaining between them.

The genes are TRBV20-1 and TRBJ2-6, with unresolved D. The material was peripheral blood, obtained in a trial of Ad26.COV2.S vaccine versus placebo. This receptor was taken from a person between 18 and 60 years old who received the Ad26.COV2.S COVID-19 vaccine or a placebo. The CDR3 DNA sequence: TGCAGTGCTAGTAAGGGTAATGGGGCCAACGTCCTGACTTTC. Translated, it gives CSASKGNGANVLTF.